This is a list of T cell receptor beta chains from one sample in a study of cytomegalovirus exposure and HLA in healthy donors. Profiling relied on immunoSEQ multiplex PCR, and the TCRdb table lists in-frame clones only, not all of them. Seen here are hundreds of thousands of clones, over 80% observed once, and the top ten hold more than 13%. The sequenced material came from PBMCs. These receptors came from a woman aged 25 to 39 in good health and CMV-seropositive. The CDR3 runs from the conserved cysteine through the conserved F or W. A D gene is named only where the DNA matches it firmly. Expanded clones are given a class, and other clones once, few, many or no size at all.

clone_size: -; v_call: TRBV30; d_call: -; j_call: TRBJ2-2; cdr3_aa: CAWGGIGTGELFF; cdr3_nt: TGTGCCTGGGGGGGAATTGGGACCGGGGAGCTGTTTTTT
clone_size: -; v_call: TRBV15; d_call: -; j_call: TRBJ1-5; cdr3_aa: CATSGVSRQPQHF; cdr3_nt: TGTGCCACCAGCGGGGTCTCTCGGCAGCCCCAGCATTTT
clone_size: -; v_call: TRBV2; d_call: -; j_call: TRBJ1-5; cdr3_aa: CASSQAGVSNQPQHF; cdr3_nt: TGTGCCAGCAGTCAAGCAGGGGTGAGCAATCAGCCCCAGCATTTT
clone_size: few; v_call: TRBV5-1; d_call: -; j_call: TRBJ2-7; cdr3_aa: CASSSSTGSYEQYF; cdr3_nt: TGCGCCAGCAGCTCCTCGACTGGGTCCTACGAGCAGTACTTC
clone_size: -; v_call: TRBV7-9; d_call: -; j_call: TRBJ1-1; cdr3_aa: CASNNRDINTEAFF; cdr3_nt: TGTGCCAGCAACAACAGGGACATAAACACTGAAGCTTTCTTT
clone_size: -; v_call: TRBV10-3; d_call: -; j_call: TRBJ2-5; cdr3_aa: CAISAEQETQYF; cdr3_nt: TGTGCCATCAGTGCAGAACAAGAGACCCAGTACTTC
clone_size: -; v_call: TRBV6-5; d_call: -; j_call: TRBJ2-1; cdr3_aa: CAIKRAGGDEQFF; cdr3_nt: TGTGCCATCAAACGGGCCGGCGGGGACGAGCAGTTCTTC
clone_size: -; v_call: TRBV27; d_call: -; j_call: TRBJ1-1; cdr3_aa: CASSRLGSHGDTEAFF; cdr3_nt: TGTGCCAGCAGTCGACTCGGGTCGCACGGGGACACTGAAGCTTTCTTT
clone_size: -; v_call: TRBV2; d_call: -; j_call: TRBJ1-2; cdr3_aa: CASSERSFSYGYTF; cdr3_nt: TGTGCCAGCAGTGAAAGGTCATTCTCCTATGGCTACACCTTC
clone_size: -; v_call: TRBV5-4; d_call: -; j_call: TRBJ2-1; cdr3_aa: CASSLDLDEQFF; cdr3_nt: TGTGCCAGCAGCCTAGACCTCGATGAGCAGTTCTTC
clone_size: -; v_call: TRBV6-6; d_call: -; j_call: TRBJ2-7; cdr3_aa: CASSSDEQYF; cdr3_nt: TGTGCCAGCAGTTCAGACGAGCAGTACTTC
clone_size: few; v_call: TRBV28; d_call: TRBD1; j_call: TRBJ1-2; cdr3_aa: CASSLDRDYGYTF; cdr3_nt: TGTGCCAGCAGTTTGGACAGGGACTATGGCTACACCTTC
clone_size: -; v_call: TRBV18; d_call: -; j_call: TRBJ1-2; cdr3_aa: CASSPGFYGYTF; cdr3_nt: TGTGCCAGCTCACCAGGGTTTTATGGCTACACCTTC
clone_size: -; v_call: TRBV28; d_call: TRBD1; j_call: TRBJ2-2; cdr3_aa: CAITGASSRPGELFF; cdr3_nt: TGTGCCATTACAGGGGCCTCCTCACGACCCGGGGAGCTGTTTTTT
clone_size: -; v_call: TRBV18; d_call: TRBD1; j_call: TRBJ2-7; cdr3_aa: CASSPPGTGGGEQYF; cdr3_nt: TGTGCCAGCTCACCACCAGGGACAGGGGGAGGAGAGCAGTACTTC
clone_size: -; v_call: TRBV29-1; d_call: -; j_call: TRBJ1-1; cdr3_aa: CSVVRAAEAFF; cdr3_nt: TGCAGCGTTGTAAGGGCCGCCGAAGCTTTCTTT
clone_size: once; v_call: TRBV29-1; d_call: TRBD1; j_call: TRBJ2-6; cdr3_aa: CSVEDKGQGAAGANVLTF; cdr3_nt: TGCAGCGTTGAAGATAAGGGACAGGGGGCCGCTGGGGCCAACGTCCTGACTTTC
clone_size: -; v_call: TRBV6-4; d_call: TRBD1; j_call: TRBJ2-7; cdr3_aa: CASSRDRGYEQYF; cdr3_nt: TGTGCCAGCAGCCGGGACAGGGGCTACGAGCAGTACTTC
clone_size: many; v_call: TRBV19; d_call: -; j_call: TRBJ1-2; cdr3_aa: CASSPEGGNYGYTF; cdr3_nt: TGTGCCAGTAGCCCCGAGGGGGGTAACTATGGCTACACCTTC
clone_size: once; v_call: TRBV13; d_call: TRBD2; j_call: TRBJ2-7; cdr3_aa: CASSKGLAGGSYEQYF; cdr3_nt: TGTGCCAGCAGCAAAGGACTAGCGGGAGGTAGTTACGAGCAGTACTTC
clone_size: -; v_call: TRBV19; d_call: -; j_call: TRBJ2-7; cdr3_aa: CASSERLLPSEQYF; cdr3_nt: TGTGCCAGTAGTGAGCGACTCCTTCCCTCCGAGCAGTACTTC
clone_size: -; v_call: TRBV4-1; d_call: TRBD1; j_call: TRBJ2-7; cdr3_aa: CASSPTRRTGLQANYEQYF; cdr3_nt: TGCGCCAGCAGCCCAACAAGACGGACAGGGTTGCAAGCCAACTACGAGCAGTACTTC
clone_size: -; v_call: TRBV27; d_call: -; j_call: TRBJ1-4; cdr3_aa: CASSPANEKLFF; cdr3_nt: TGTGCCAGCAGTCCCGCTAATGAAAAACTGTTTTTT
clone_size: few; v_call: TRBV5-1; d_call: TRBD2; j_call: TRBJ2-2; cdr3_aa: CASSLAGGNTGELFF; cdr3_nt: TGCGCCAGCAGCCTAGCGGGAGGGAACACCGGGGAGCTGTTTTTT
clone_size: -; v_call: TRBV6-5; d_call: -; j_call: TRBJ2-1; cdr3_aa: CASTSHGNEQFF; cdr3_nt: TGTGCCAGCACCTCACACGGGAATGAGCAGTTCTTC
clone_size: -; v_call: TRBV9; d_call: -; j_call: TRBJ2-2; cdr3_aa: CASSGRQMNTGELFF; cdr3_nt: TGTGCCAGCAGCGGACGACAGATGAACACCGGGGAGCTGTTTTTT
clone_size: few; v_call: TRBV6-1; d_call: -; j_call: TRBJ2-2; cdr3_aa: CASSALTDTGELFF; cdr3_nt: TGTGCCAGCAGTGCCTTGACTGACACCGGGGAGCTGTTTTTT
clone_size: -; v_call: TRBV7-2; d_call: -; j_call: TRBJ1-2; cdr3_aa: CASSSGREFDGYTF; cdr3_nt: TGTGCCAGCAGCAGCGGCAGGGAATTCGACGGCTACACCTTC
clone_size: -; v_call: TRBV29-1; d_call: -; j_call: TRBJ1-2; cdr3_aa: CSGGSGADYGYTF; cdr3_nt: TGCAGCGGGGGATCCGGGGCTGACTATGGCTACACCTTC
clone_size: many; v_call: TRBV6-4; d_call: TRBD1; j_call: TRBJ2-2; cdr3_aa: CASSDGTGGTGELFF; cdr3_nt: TGTGCCAGCAGTGACGGGACAGGGGGCACCGGGGAGCTGTTTTTT
clone_size: -; v_call: TRBV27; d_call: TRBD1; j_call: TRBJ2-1; cdr3_aa: CASSLYWQGASGEQFF; cdr3_nt: TGTGCCAGCAGTTTATATTGGCAGGGGGCCTCCGGTGAGCAGTTCTTC
clone_size: -; v_call: TRBV6-1; d_call: -; j_call: TRBJ2-1; cdr3_aa: CASSEYRNEQFF; cdr3_nt: TGTGCCAGCAGTGAATATAGGAATGAGCAGTTCTTC
clone_size: -; v_call: TRBV15; d_call: -; j_call: TRBJ2-6; cdr3_aa: CATSTPGSGANVLTF; cdr3_nt: TGTGCCACCAGCACTCCCGGATCTGGGGCCAACGTCCTGACTTTC
clone_size: -; v_call: TRBV6-5; d_call: -; j_call: TRBJ2-7; cdr3_aa: CASSYSDLSSYEQYF; cdr3_nt: TGTGCCAGCAGTTACTCCGACCTAAGCTCCTACGAGCAGTACTTC
clone_size: -; v_call: TRBV28; d_call: TRBD1; j_call: TRBJ2-6; cdr3_aa: CASSTQGPKLSGANVLTF; cdr3_nt: TGTGCCAGCAGTACACAGGGGCCCAAACTCTCTGGGGCCAACGTCCTGACTTTC
clone_size: -; v_call: TRBV20-1; d_call: -; j_call: TRBJ2-5; cdr3_aa: CSVTSGETQYF; cdr3_nt: TGCAGTGTCACTAGTGGAGAGACCCAGTACTTC
clone_size: once; v_call: TRBV27; d_call: TRBD2; j_call: TRBJ2-3; cdr3_aa: CASSLRTSGTDTQYF; cdr3_nt: TGTGCCAGCAGTTTACGTACTAGCGGTACAGATACGCAGTATTTT
clone_size: -; v_call: TRBV6-4; d_call: TRBD2; j_call: TRBJ2-2; cdr3_aa: CASSDSSGGVGELFF; cdr3_nt: TGTGCCAGCAGTGACTCCTCGGGAGGAGTCGGGGAGCTGTTTTTT
clone_size: -; v_call: TRBV4-1; d_call: TRBD2; j_call: TRBJ2-7; cdr3_aa: CASSQPGTSRGLDEQYF; cdr3_nt: TGCGCCAGCAGCCAACCCGGGACTAGCAGAGGGTTGGACGAGCAGTACTTC
clone_size: -; v_call: TRBV4-3; d_call: TRBD2; j_call: TRBJ2-7; cdr3_aa: CASSLGLAGVEQYF; cdr3_nt: TGCGCCAGCAGCTTAGGACTAGCGGGAGTCGAGCAGTACTTC
clone_size: -; v_call: TRBV9; d_call: -; j_call: TRBJ1-5; cdr3_aa: CASSVGVNQPQHF; cdr3_nt: TGTGCCAGCAGCGTCGGGGTGAATCAGCCCCAGCATTTT
clone_size: -; v_call: TRBV13; d_call: -; j_call: TRBJ2-2; cdr3_aa: CASRLAVGDTGELFF; cdr3_nt: TGTGCCAGCAGGTTAGCGGTAGGGGACACCGGGGAGCTGTTTTTT
clone_size: -; v_call: TRBV9; d_call: TRBD1; j_call: TRBJ2-7; cdr3_aa: CASSVDPGGIYEQYF; cdr3_nt: TGTGCCAGCAGCGTAGATCCAGGGGGCATTTACGAGCAGTACTTC
clone_size: few; v_call: TRBV30; d_call: -; j_call: TRBJ1-2; cdr3_aa: CAWRSKDTNYGYTF; cdr3_nt: TGTGCCTGGAGGAGCAAGGACACTAACTATGGCTACACCTTC
clone_size: -; v_call: TRBV11-2; d_call: TRBD2; j_call: TRBJ2-1; cdr3_aa: CASSFGVAGYNEQFF; cdr3_nt: TGTGCCAGCAGCTTCGGAGTAGCGGGTTACAATGAGCAGTTCTTC
clone_size: -; v_call: TRBV5-1; d_call: -; j_call: TRBJ1-3; cdr3_aa: CASSLVPAGSGNTIYF; cdr3_nt: TGCGCCAGCAGCTTGGTCCCAGCTGGCTCTGGAAACACCATATATTTT
clone_size: -; v_call: TRBV6-5; d_call: -; j_call: TRBJ1-2; cdr3_aa: CASSSVGARVSGGYTF; cdr3_nt: TGTGCCAGCAGTTCCGTGGGGGCGAGAGTTAGTGGTGGCTACACCTTC
clone_size: once; v_call: TRBV10-1; d_call: -; j_call: TRBJ2-3; cdr3_aa: CASSESAPLTDTQYF; cdr3_nt: TGCGCCAGCAGTGAGTCCGCACCTCTCACAGATACGCAGTATTTT
clone_size: few; v_call: TRBV18; d_call: TRBD1; j_call: TRBJ1-2; cdr3_aa: CASSLGQATPSGYTF; cdr3_nt: TGTGCCAGCTCACTCGGACAGGCGACGCCATCTGGCTACACCTTC